Below, 9 T cell receptor beta chains from the same sample are listed, as sequenced in a study of cytomegalovirus exposure and HLA in healthy donors. 13 Jbeta primers and 60 Vbeta primers were used for the PCR. TCRdb's copy holds only in-frame clones and misses some; the assay was immunoSEQ multiplex PCR. The sample yields some 150,000 clones, 60% to 80% seen once. Sequenced input: PBMCs. The receptors were gathered from a young man in good health and CMV-seropositive.

The J gene is TRBJ2-7, the V gene TRBV7-9; D unclear. The CDR3 runs to 11 residues. The germline V gene has CDR1 SEHNR and CDR2 FQNEAQ (reference sequence). With 10 bases removed from V and 2 bases from J, the gap between germline ends came to 9 bases. The CDR3 DNA sequence: TGTGCCATGGGCAGTCCCTACGAGCAGTACTTC. This sequence encodes CAMGSPYEQYF. The full variable domain, in which reference TRBV7-9 and TRBJ2-7 provide the parts outside the CDR3, is DTGVSQNPRHKITKRGQNVTFRCDPISEHNRLYWYRQTLGQGPEFLTYFQNEAQLEKSRLLSDRFSAERPKGSFSTLEIQRTEQGDSAMYLCAMGSPYEQYFGPGTRLTVT.

The sample holds a few counts of this clone. The chain carries TRBV28 and TRBJ2-3, with 12 bases identical to TRBD2. This CDR3 has 18 residues. The V gene's germline CDR1 is MDHEN and CDR2 SYDVKM. J gave up 6 bases and V 3 bases, and 13 bases lay outside the gene matches. For the CDR3, the DNA is TGTGCCAGCAGTTTTGCGCGGCTAGCGGGAGGGCCTACGGATACGCAGTATTTT. The encoded protein is CASSFARLAGGPTDTQYF.

A note on this clone: Mismatch with germline at one junction end may stem from a read error. The rearrangement uses TRBV7-7 and TRBJ2-3, with D unclear. The CDR3 consists of 13 residues. The germline V gene has CDR1 SSHAT and CDR2 FNYEAQ (reference sequence). In nucleotides, the CDR3 is TGTGCTAGCAGTCCCCTACCCACAGATACGCAGTATTTT. It translates to CASSPLPTDTQYF.

This clone has more than one count but fewer than ten. The chain combines TRBV15 with TRBJ1-1; D gene uncertain. CDR1 is LNHNV, CDR2 YYDKDF, per germline (reference sequence). V lost 5 bases and J lost 0, with 7 bases in between. This CDR3 comprises 13 residues. CDR3 DNA sequence: TGTGCCACCAGCGGTACGGTGAACACTGAAGCTTTCTTT. Translation: CATSGTVNTEAFF. Full variable domain (outside the CDR3, taken from reference TRBV15 and TRBJ1-1): DAMVIQNPRYQVTQFGKPVTLSCSQTLNHNVMYWYQQKSSQAPKLLFHYYDKDFNNEADTPDNFQSRRPNTSFCFLDIRSPGLGDTAMYLCATSGTVNTEAFFGQGTRLTVV.

The chain has TRBV25-1 and TRBJ2-1; 9 bases fit TRBD2. The CDR3 runs 14 residues. Germline assignment: CDR1 MGHDK and CDR2 SYGVNS. Trimming removed 6 bases from V and 5 bases from J; junction bases left unmatched: 5. CDR3 nucleotides: TGTGCCAGCAGGTCTAGCGGGATTCACAATGAGCAGTTCTTC. It translates to CASRSSGIHNEQFF. The full variable domain, with the rest looked up from reference TRBV25-1 and TRBJ2-1, is EADIYQTPRYLVIGTGKKITLECSQTMGHDKMYWYQQDPGMELHLIHYSYGVNSTEKGDLSSESTVSRIRTEHFPLTLESARPSHTSQYLCASRSSGIHNEQFFGPGTRLTVL.

The V gene is TRBV28, the J gene TRBJ1-5; 11 bases map to TRBD1. Trimming removed 10 bases from V and 1 base from J; junction bases left unmatched: 9. The CDR3 length is 16 residues. Germline V gene sequence: CDR1 MDHEN, CDR2 SYDVKM. CDR3 in DNA: TGTGCCACCGCGGGACAGGGGGTTGGGAGCAATCAGCCCCAGCATTTT. It yields the protein CATAGQGVGSNQPQHF.

The V call is TRBV6-4, the J call TRBJ2-5; 7 bases fit TRBD1. CDR1 and CDR2 from the germline V gene are MRHNA and SNTAGT. The CDR3 consists of 12 residues. V gave up 4 bases and J gave up 13 bases; unmatched junction bases: 9. DNA for the CDR3: TGTGCCAGCAGTGGGGGAGACAGGGCTCCGTACTTC. Translated, it gives CASSGGDRAPYF.

The chain joins TRBV4-1 to TRBJ2-3; D is uncertain. Germline CDR1 and CDR2: MGHRA and YSYEKL. V lost 4 bases and J 0 bases, leaving 8 bases between the germline ends. CDR3 length: 14 amino acids. The DNA for the CDR3 is TGCGCCAGCAGCCTCTCAACTAGCACAGATACGCAGTATTTT. The encoded protein is CASSLSTSTDTQYF.

The rearrangement uses TRBV7-3 and TRBJ2-3, with 7 nucleotides matching TRBD2. The CDR3 runs to 13 residues. The V gene end was trimmed by 2 bases and the J gene end by 6 bases; junction bases not matched to a gene: 2. Germline CDR1 and CDR2: SGHTA and FQGTGA. The CDR3 DNA sequence: TGTGCCAGCAGCTTAGCGGGAGAGGATACGCAGTATTTT. Translation gives CASSLAGEDTQYF.